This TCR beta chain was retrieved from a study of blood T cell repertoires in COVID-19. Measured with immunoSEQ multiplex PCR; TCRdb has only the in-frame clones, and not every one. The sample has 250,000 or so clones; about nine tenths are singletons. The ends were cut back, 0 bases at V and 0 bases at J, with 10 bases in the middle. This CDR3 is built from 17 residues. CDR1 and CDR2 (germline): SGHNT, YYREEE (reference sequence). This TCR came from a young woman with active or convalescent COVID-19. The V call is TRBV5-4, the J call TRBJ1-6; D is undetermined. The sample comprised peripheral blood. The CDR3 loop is CASSLATFSSYNSPLHF. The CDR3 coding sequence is TGTGCCAGCAGCTTGGCTACCTTTAGCTCCTATAATTCACCCCTCCACTTT.